Below, 3 T cell receptor beta chains from the same sample are listed, as sequenced in a study of shared clonotypes between healthy human individuals. The assay was immunoSEQ multiplex PCR, and TCRdb's table has in-frame clones only and misses some. The sample lists over a million clones, 95% to 97% occurring once. Input material: naive CD4+ T cells sorted from blood. The subset was: CD45RA+ positively selected. The receptor source for this set is a man aged 30-40 years in good health.

The table lists this clone with a count of one. The genes are TRBV29-1 and TRBJ2-1; D might be TRBD2 (6 bases). Germline-derived CDR1 and CDR2 are SQVTM and ANQGSEA. The CDR3 runs 13 residues. V lost 7 bases to trimming and J lost 0 bases, with 10 bases between them. This CDR3 is CSGATSSYNEQFF. In DNA, the CDR3 is TGCAGCGGAGCGACTAGCTCCTACAATGAGCAGTTCTTC.

A word on this clone: In the same sample, other DNA sequences code for this CDR3. The chain recombines TRBV18 with TRBJ2-7; 7 bases agree with TRBD1. This CDR3 region has 12 residues. CDR1 KGHSH and CDR2 LQKENI come from the germline V gene. V shed 3 bases, J shed 5 bases, and the junction held 1 base outside the gene matches. The CDR3: CASSPTGDEQYF. The CDR3 bases are TGTGCCAGCTCACCTACAGGGGACGAGCAGTACTTC.

This sequence joins TRBV27 and TRBJ2-5; 8 bases are shared with TRBD2. The V gene's germline CDR1 is MNHEY and CDR2 SMNVEV (reference sequence). This CDR3 is 15 amino acids long. The ends lost 6 bases at V and 2 bases at J; junction bases unmatched: 8. The CDR3 region has the DNA TGTGCCAGCAGGGGGACTAGATTGCGACAAGAGACCCAGTACTTC. The encoded protein is CASRGTRLRQETQYF.